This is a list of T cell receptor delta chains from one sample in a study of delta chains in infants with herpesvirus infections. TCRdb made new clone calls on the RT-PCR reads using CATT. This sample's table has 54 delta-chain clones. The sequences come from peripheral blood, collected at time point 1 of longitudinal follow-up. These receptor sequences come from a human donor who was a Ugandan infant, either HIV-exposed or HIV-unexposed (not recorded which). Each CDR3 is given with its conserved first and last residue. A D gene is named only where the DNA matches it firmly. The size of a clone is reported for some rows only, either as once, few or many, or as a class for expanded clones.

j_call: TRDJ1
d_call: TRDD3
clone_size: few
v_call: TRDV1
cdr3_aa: CALGEPTIVLREDWGLHTDKLIF
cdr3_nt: TGTGCTCTTGGGGAACCTACGATCGTCCTAAGGGAGGACTGGGGGCTCCACACCGATAAACTCATCTTT

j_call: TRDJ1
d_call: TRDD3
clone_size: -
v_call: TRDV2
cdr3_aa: CACDTVGDGGYVRTDKLIF
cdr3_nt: TGTGCCTGTGACACCGTAGGTGATGGGGGATACGTTAGAACCGATAAACTCATCTTT

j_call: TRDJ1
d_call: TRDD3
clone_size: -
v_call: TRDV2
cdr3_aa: CACDNLGDKDKLIF
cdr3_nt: TGTGCCTGTGATAACCTGGGGGATAAGGATAAACTCATCTTT

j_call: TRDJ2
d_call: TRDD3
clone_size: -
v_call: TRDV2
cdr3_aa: CACDASFPTGGSLALTAQLFF
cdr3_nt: TGTGCCTGTGACGCCTCTTTCCCTACTGGGGGAAGTTTAGCTTTGACAGCACAACTCTTCTTT

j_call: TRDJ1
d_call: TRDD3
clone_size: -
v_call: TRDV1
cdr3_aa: CALGDPSGGPLQNTDKLIF
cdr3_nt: TGTGCTCTTGGGGACCCTAGTGGGGGACCTTTACAAAACACCGATAAACTCATCTTT

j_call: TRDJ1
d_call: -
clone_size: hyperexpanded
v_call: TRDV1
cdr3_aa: CALGERSPPPYTDKLIF
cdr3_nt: TGTGCTCTTGGGGAACGGTCCCCTCCTCCGTACACCGATAAACTCATCTTT